The 16 T cell receptor beta chains below were found in one sample sequenced in a study of T cells expressing NK-cell markers. TCRdb reprocessed the 5' RACE reads and keeps a single row for each CDR3 protein, giving no DNA. Its table records about 430,000 distinct CDR3 sequences. The sequencing input was blood T cells: a sorted CD56 or NKG2C T cell subset, CD4+ or CD8+ T cells, or bulk PBMC T cells (not recorded which). These TCRs come from a woman in her forties or fifties in good health.

The chain links TRBV7-9 to TRBJ2-2. Germline V gene sequence: CDR1 SEHNR, CDR2 FQNEAQ (reference sequence). There are 15 residues in the CDR3. CDR3 protein: CASSLRDGNTGELFF.

The chain carries TRBV4-1 and TRBJ2-5; TCRdb's D call of TRBD1 is untestable without DNA. The CDR3 covers 14 residues. The germline V gene encodes CDR1 MGHRA and CDR2 YSYEKL. The CDR3 sequence: CASSPLRGAETQYF.

The V gene is TRBV11-3, the J gene TRBJ2-1; the TCRdb call, TRBD2, lacks DNA for checking. CDR1 and CDR2 from the germline V gene are SGHNT and YENEEA. CDR3 length equals 14 residues. CDR3 residues: CASSRLAWYNEQFF.

This chain joins TRBV3-1 and TRBJ2-5. Germline V gene sequence: CDR1 LGHDT, CDR2 YNNKEL (reference sequence). The CDR3 loop spans 14 amino acids. CDR3: CASSQGGRKETQYF.

The genes are TRBV11-3 and TRBJ2-1; TCRdb proposes TRBD2, but this gene call is untestable without DNA. The CDR3 totals 12 residues. From germline, CDR1 is SGHNT and CDR2 YENEEA. This CDR3 reads CASSGRLGRQFF.

V gene TRBV29-1 combines with J gene TRBJ2-7; the D call of TRBD2 rests on TCRdb alone, since no DNA is present to check it. CDR1 and CDR2 (germline): SQVTM, ANQGSEA. This CDR3 comprises 13 residues. Here the CDR3 reads CSVIAGGIYEQYF.

This chain links TRBV6-1 with TRBJ1-5; TCRdb selects TRBD1, and the lack of DNA leaves this call unchecked. The germline gives CDR1 MNHNS, CDR2 SASEGT. The CDR3 is 18 residues long. The CDR3 is CASSSRDRVSNGRQPQHF.

The gene calls are TRBV28 and TRBJ2-1; TCRdb names TRBD2, which stays unverified in the absence of DNA. The germline gives CDR1 MDHEN, CDR2 SYDVKM. The CDR3 contains 13 residues. The chain's CDR3 is CASSVNGGNEQFF. The full variable domain, its missing parts supplied by reference TRBV28 and TRBJ2-1, is DVKVTQSSRYLVKRTGEKVFLECVQDMDHENMFWYRQDPGLGLRLIYFSYDVKMKEKGDIPEGYSVSREKKERFSLILESASTNQTSMYLCASSVNGGNEQFFGPGTRLTVL.

V is TRBV28 and J is TRBJ2-3; no DNA is available, so the TRBD2 call from TCRdb remains unchecked. The CDR3 loop spans 15 amino acids. Germline-derived CDR1 and CDR2 are MDHEN and SYDVKM. The CDR3 spells CASGREFAVTDTQYF.

This sequence joins TRBV12-3 or TRBV12-4 and TRBJ2-3; TCRdb selects TRBD2, and the lack of DNA leaves this call unchecked. The CDR3 has 12 residues. The CDR3: CASSLGGGLSYF.

The genes are TRBV20-1 and TRBJ2-3; the D gene TCRdb calls, TRBD1, cannot be checked with no DNA. The CDR3 runs to 16 residues. Germline-derived CDR1 and CDR2 are DFQATT and SNEGSKA (reference sequence). This CDR3 is CSARGGSSPKGDTQYF.

The CDR3 protein is CASSLRRLGRSNEQFF. The V call is TRBV7-2, the J call TRBJ2-1; TCRdb reports TRBD1, a call that lacks DNA to check it against. CDR1 and CDR2 (germline): SGHTA, FQGNSA. The CDR3 length is 16 residues.

The chain employs TRBV20-1 and TRBJ2-3. There are 17 residues in the CDR3. The V gene's germline CDR1 is DFQATT and CDR2 SNEGSKA (reference sequence). The CDR3 sequence is CSARVGLAGRITDTQYF.

The chain joins TRBV11-2 to TRBJ2-7; TCRdb designates TRBD1, a call that cannot be tested without DNA. Germline values: CDR1 SGHAT, CDR2 FQNNGV. This CDR3 has 14 residues. The chain's CDR3 is CASSWPGAPYEQYF.

CDR3 protein: CSAAYPTRGRYNEQSF. The chain employs TRBV20-1 and TRBJ2-1; TCRdb lists TRBD2, though no DNA is available to test this call. CDR1 DFQATT and CDR2 SNEGSKA come from the germline V gene (reference sequence). CDR3 length: 16 amino acids.

The V call is TRBV18, the J call TRBJ2-3; TCRdb names TRBD1, which stays unverified in the absence of DNA. The CDR3 loop spans 15 amino acids. Looked up from germline, CDR1 is KGHSH and CDR2 is LQKENI. The CDR3 region is CASSSGGSGSDTQYF.